This T cell receptor (beta chain) was sequenced during a study of metastatic and nonmetastatic thyroid tumors. Overall study results and limits: In blood and tumor, TCR beta diversity was reportedly significantly higher in malignant thyroid tumors than in benign nodules.

This clone was recorded many times. Its antigen is undetermined. Thyroid surgery was preceded by no treatment in any patient. Germline V lookup: CDR1 SGHTA, CDR2 FQGNSA. The V and J ends lost 5 bases and 5 bases, in that order; junction bases with no gene match: 9. There are 15 residues in the CDR3. TCRdb re-called clones from the PCR reads using MiXCR. This repertoire shows 90,000 or so clones, 8% to 9.5% found once; its top ten account for under 9%. Sequencing was carried out using blood. This chain joins TRBV7-2 and TRBJ2-3; 8 bases are a match to TRBD2. The TCR sequence derives from a female donor with papillary thyroid cancer or a benign thyroid nodule (not recorded which). Some clones in this sample may be carry-over from other donors' samples. CDR3 DNA: TGTGCCAGCAGCGACGTTAGCGGGGCTATAGATACGCAGTATTTT. It codes for CASSDVSGAIDTQYF.